Listed below are T cell receptor beta chains from one sample, sequenced in a study of blood T cell repertoires in COVID-19. Here immunoSEQ multiplex PCR was the method, and the copy in TCRdb shows in-frame clones only, minus some. In the table there are about 230,000 clones, 75% to 85% of which are singletons. Sequenced input: peripheral blood. The source of these receptors is a woman older than 75 with COVID-19, enrolled during active disease. Each CDR3 is given with its conserved first and last residue. The D gene is left open where the match is weak. Clone size is not always given. Where it is, it says once, few, many or a class for expanded clones.

J gene | D gene | V gene | clone size | CDR3 DNA | CDR3 protein
TRBJ1-3 | . | TRBV9 | . | TGTGCCAGCAGCGACCTCTCTAGCTCTGGAAACACCATATATTTT | CASSDLSSSGNTIYF
TRBJ2-7 | . | TRBV7-9 | . | TGTGCCAGCAGCTCCGGGACTCTCTCCTACGAGCAGTACTTC | CASSSGTLSYEQYF
TRBJ2-2 | TRBD2 | TRBV5-1 | . | TGCGCCAGCAGCTTGGAGGGGACTACGCCCGGGGAGCTGTTTTTT | CASSLEGTTPGELFF
TRBJ1-6 | TRBD1 | TRBV5-1 | few | TGCGCCAGCGGGAGGGACAGGGAATTCACCCTCCACTTT | CASGRDREFTLHF
TRBJ1-4 | . | TRBV12-5 | many | TGTGCTAGTGGTCCGCGCGGCGGGGCAGTTGGTAATGAAAAACTGTTTTTT | CASGPRGGAVGNEKLFF
TRBJ1-5 | TRBD1 | TRBV7-8 | . | TGTGCCAGCAGCCGGGTACCCGGGACAGAAAGCAATCAGCCCCAGCATTTT | CASSRVPGTESNQPQHF
TRBJ1-3 | TRBD1 | TRBV19 | . | TGTGCCACCGTATTTCGACAGGGGGCGGACACCATATATTTT | CATVFRQGADTIYF
TRBJ2-5 | TRBD2 | TRBV7-6 | . | TGTGCCAGCAGCGGGACTAGCGGGTTTTCAGAGACCCAGTACTTC | CASSGTSGFSETQYF
TRBJ2-1 | TRBD1 | TRBV29-1 | . | TGCAGCGTTGACCGACAGGGGAGGAATGAGCAGTTCTTC | CSVDRQGRNEQFF
TRBJ2-5 | TRBD2 | TRBV2 | . | TGTGCCAGCGTGAGGGCGGGAGTGGAGACCCAGTACTTC | CASVRAGVETQYF
TRBJ1-2 | . | TRBV3-1/TRBV3-2 | . | TGTGCCAGCAGCCAAACTCGGACTTTTAACTATGGCTACACCTTC | CASSQTRTFNYGYTF
TRBJ2-7 | . | TRBV10-2 | . | TGCGCCAGCAGTCAGTGGGGGGACAGTTCCTACGAGCAGTACTTC | CASSQWGDSSYEQYF
TRBJ2-2 | . | TRBV9 | . | TGTGCCAGCAGCGTTACGACAGGCAACACCGGGGAGCTGTTTTTT | CASSVTTGNTGELFF
TRBJ1-1 | . | TRBV7-2 | few | TGTGCCAGCAGCTTCATGGCGAACACTGAAGCTTTCTTT | CASSFMANTEAFF
TRBJ2-5 | . | TRBV5-1 | once | TGCGCCAGCAGCTTGAGGACGGGGATTCAAGAGACCCAGTACTTC | CASSLRTGIQETQYF
TRBJ1-2 | TRBD1 | TRBV6-1 | . | TGTGCCAGCAGTGAAGCTGGGACAGGGTCGTATGGCTACACCTTC | CASSEAGTGSYGYTF
TRBJ2-5 | . | TRBV7-2 | once | TGTGCCAGCAGCTCCCGCGAGGGTGCCCAGTACTTC | CASSSREGAQYF
TRBJ1-1 | . | TRBV7-3 | once | TGTGCCAGCAGTCGACAGGAGAACACTGAAGCTTTCTTT | CASSRQENTEAFF
TRBJ2-3 | TRBD1 | TRBV24-1 | . | TGTGCCACCAGTGATGGACAGGGGGCGCGAGATACGCAGTATTTT | CATSDGQGARDTQYF
TRBJ2-7 | TRBD2 | TRBV19 | . | TGTGCCAGTAGTATAGATGCTGGCGGGCTAGCGGGACTCTACGAGCAGTACTTC | CASSIDAGGLAGLYEQYF
TRBJ2-7 | . | TRBV30 | . | TGTGCCTGGAGGTTATACGAGCAGTACTTC | CAWRLYEQYF
TRBJ1-4 | . | TRBV6-5 | . | TGTGCCAGCAGTTCCACCGGACAGCGAGGAAAACTGTTTTTT | CASSSTGQRGKLFF
TRBJ2-3 | TRBD1 | TRBV5-4 | . | TGTGCCAGCAGTTCTCCGGGACAGGGGTACCCCACAGATACGCAGTATTTT | CASSSPGQGYPTDTQYF
TRBJ1-2 | . | TRBV5-6 | . | TGTGCCAGCAGCTTTTTAAAGGGGCCGACCTATGGCTACACCTTC | CASSFLKGPTYGYTF
TRBJ2-2 | . | TRBV18 | . | TGTGCCAGCTCCGGACAGCTACACTCCGGGGAGCTGTTTTTT | CASSGQLHSGELFF
TRBJ2-2 | . | TRBV5-1 | . | TGCGCCAGCAGCTGGGTAGCGACCGGGGAGCTGTTTTTT | CASSWVATGELFF
TRBJ1-2 | TRBD1 | TRBV29-1 | once | TGCAGCGTGGGGGGACAGAAAAGCGGTGGCTACACCTTC | CSVGGQKSGGYTF
TRBJ2-2 | . | TRBV19 | . | TGTGCCAGTAGTATATCCGGCACCGGGGAGCTGTTTTTT | CASSISGTGELFF
TRBJ1-2 | TRBD1 | TRBV3-1/TRBV3-2 | once | TGTGCCAGCAGCCAACGGGGGACAGGGTCGGAAGGCTACACCTTC | CASSQRGTGSEGYTF
TRBJ1-1 | . | TRBV11-2 | . | TGTGCCAGCAGCCGTTCAACTACAGGGACTGAAGCTTTCTTT | CASSRSTTGTEAFF
TRBJ2-4 | TRBD2 | TRBV7-2 | . | TGTGCCAGCAGCTTCCAGACTAGCGGGACCACAAACATTCAGTACTTC | CASSFQTSGTTNIQYF
TRBJ1-6 | TRBD1 | TRBV5-4 | . | TGTGCCAGCAGCTTGGGACAGGGGGGACGGTCACCCCTCCACTTT | CASSLGQGGRSPLHF
TRBJ1-5 | . | TRBV6-5 | . | TGTGCCAGCAGTTACCAGGGTAGCAATCAGCCCCAGCATTTT | CASSYQGSNQPQHF
TRBJ2-5 | . | TRBV19 | . | TGTGCCAGTAGAGAGGGCGGGGGCCGCGAGACCCAGTACTTC | CASREGGGRETQYF
TRBJ2-7 | TRBD1 | TRBV5-6 | . | TGTGCCAGCAGGGGTGCGACAGGGTTTGGCGAGCAGTACTTC | CASRGATGFGEQYF
TRBJ2-2 | . | TRBV5-1 | . | TGCGCCAGCAGCCTCGAAATACTAGCAGCCCGCGGCACCGGGGAGCTGTTTTTT | CASSLEILAARGTGELFF
TRBJ2-7 | TRBD1 | TRBV10-3 | . | TGTGCCACAGAACAACCGGGACAGGGACTCGAGCAGTACTTC | CATEQPGQGLEQYF
TRBJ1-5 | TRBD1 | TRBV9 | few | TGTGCCAGCAGCCGAACAGGGGATTTCGGCAATCAGCCCCAGCATTTT | CASSRTGDFGNQPQHF
TRBJ1-5 | TRBD1 | TRBV29-1 | . | TGCAGCGCCAGGGGACAGGGGGTTAATCAGCCCCAGCATTTT | CSARGQGVNQPQHF
TRBJ1-2 | . | TRBV7-2 | . | TGTGCCAGCAGCTTCGGTCTCAACTATGGCTACACCTTC | CASSFGLNYGYTF
TRBJ2-7 | TRBD2 | TRBV24-1 | . | TGTGCCACCAGTGTAGCTAGCGGAGAGCAGTACTTC | CATSVASGEQYF
TRBJ2-7 | TRBD1 | TRBV5-6 | . | TGTGCCAGCAGCTTGTGGGACAGGGATCTCGAGCAGTACTTC | CASSLWDRDLEQYF
TRBJ2-1 | . | TRBV20-1 | . | TGCAGTGCTAGTCCAGGGATCCGATACAATGAGCAGTTCTTC | CSASPGIRYNEQFF
TRBJ1-1 | . | TRBV5-4 | . | TGTGCCAGCAGCTCTCGACAGGTGAACACTGAAGCTTTCTTT | CASSSRQVNTEAFF
TRBJ1-2 | . | TRBV20-1 | few | TGCAGTGCAAATCCGGGTGCGGGCTACACCTTC | CSANPGAGYTF
TRBJ1-1 | TRBD1 | TRBV28 | few | TGTGCCAGCAGTTTCTGGACAGGGGGCCCGGAAGCTTTCTTT | CASSFWTGGPEAFF
TRBJ2-3 | TRBD2 | TRBV11-1 | . | TGTGCCAGCAGCCTACAGCGGGGGGGCCGGGCAGATACGCAGTATTTT | CASSLQRGGRADTQYF
TRBJ1-1 | TRBD1 | TRBV7-3 | . | TGTGCCAGCAGCTTAGACAGGGCGAACACTGAAGCTTTCTTT | CASSLDRANTEAFF
TRBJ1-2 | . | TRBV2 | . | TGTGCCAGCAGTGAAGAGCAGGTCCGTGGCTACACCTTC | CASSEEQVRGYTF
TRBJ2-7 | . | TRBV6-2/TRBV6-3 | . | TGTGCCAGCAGTCCGGACAGTGTACGTGGGCAGTACTTC | CASSPDSVRGQYF
TRBJ1-1 | . | TRBV6-5 | . | TGTGCCAGCGGGGGGGAGTTTAGTATGAACACTGAAGCTTTCTTT | CASGGEFSMNTEAFF
TRBJ1-4 | . | TRBV6-5 | . | TGTGCCAGCAGTTCCTCAGCGGGCGGGTCTAATGAAAAACTGTTTTTT | CASSSSAGGSNEKLFF
TRBJ2-7 | . | TRBV7-9 | . | TGTGCCAGCAGTTCGGACAGCGCATACGAGCAGTACTTC | CASSSDSAYEQYF
TRBJ2-1 | TRBD2 | TRBV29-1 | . | TGCAGCGGAAGACTAGCGGGCTACTCCTACAATGAGCAGTTCTTC | CSGRLAGYSYNEQFF